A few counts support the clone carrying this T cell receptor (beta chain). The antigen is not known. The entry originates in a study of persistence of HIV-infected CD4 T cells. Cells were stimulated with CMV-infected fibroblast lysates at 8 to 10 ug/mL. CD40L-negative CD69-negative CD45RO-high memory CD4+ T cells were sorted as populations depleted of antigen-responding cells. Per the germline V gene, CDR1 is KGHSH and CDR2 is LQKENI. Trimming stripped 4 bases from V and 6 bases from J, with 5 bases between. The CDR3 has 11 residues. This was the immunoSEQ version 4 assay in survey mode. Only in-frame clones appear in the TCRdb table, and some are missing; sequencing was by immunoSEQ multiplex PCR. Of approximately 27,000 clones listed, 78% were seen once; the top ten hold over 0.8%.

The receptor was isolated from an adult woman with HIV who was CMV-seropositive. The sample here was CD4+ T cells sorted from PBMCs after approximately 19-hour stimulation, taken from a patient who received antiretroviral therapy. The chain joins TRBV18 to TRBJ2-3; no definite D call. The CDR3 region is CASSQMDTQYF. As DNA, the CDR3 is TGTGCCAGCTCACAAATGGATACGCAGTATTTT.